This TCR beta chain originates from a study of blood T cell repertoires in COVID-19. Exposed enrollees had met someone with a PCR-confirmed or clinician-diagnosed COVID-19 case at some point within the 2 weeks before study entry. Sequencing used immunoSEQ multiplex PCR; TCRdb keeps in-frame clones, though not all of them. The data show around 270,000 clones, with 80% to 90% seen just once and 2.5% to 4% held by the top ten. Germline V gene sequence: CDR1 MDHEN, CDR2 SYDVKM. CDR3 size: 14 residues. V shed 2 bases and J shed 3 bases, with 11 bases lying between them. This clonotype was sampled from a woman between 40 and 55 years old who had been exposed to COVID-19. The material sequenced was PBMCs or T cells enriched from blood (not recorded which). V and J are TRBV28 and TRBJ2-7; a possible D gene is TRBD1 (6 bases). The CDR3 coding sequence is TGTGCCAGCAGTTTAGGGACACTGGGCTACGAGCAGTACGTC. Its translation: CASSLGTLGYEQYV.